This T cell receptor (beta chain) was documented in a study of T cell repertoires in cytomegalovirus infection (dated by TCRdb to about 2019). Turning to the overall study: Donor HLA type was relevant to the analysis, because carriage of CMV infection together with the matching HLA type was indicated by public TCR beta signatures.

What the work shows at the level of the full study, not this receptor alone: The ex vivo response was dominated by HLA-C-restricted CMV-specific TCR beta clonotypes, and the single most frequent clonotype in two of eight donors was supplied by these HLA-C-restricted clonotypes. In both this cohort and an independent cohort of 300 to 450 donors, the cumulative frequency of public TCR beta family members distinguished carriers of CMV infection plus the relevant HLA type.

The sequencer listed for this sample is Illumina HiSeq 1500. TCRdb cleaned the public reads at Q25 with fastp, built clones with MiXCR and kept in-frame beta chains. Every distinct CDR3 protein forms one entry, paired with its most common genes and DNA. This sample gives approximately 630,000 distinct CDR3 sequences in total; about 24% of them show up just once. Clones ranked in the top ten supply approximately 8.2% of the sample. This clonotype showed up just a few times. Its antigen specificity is not known. Base qualities are missing; no much larger clone stands one base away. V and J are truncated by 5 bases and 4 bases respectively, leaving an intervening sequence of 20 bases. Its CDR3 holds 15 amino acids, cysteine through phenylalanine. The kept DNA is CDR3 alone, 45 bases in frame from the first base. Reading the germline V gene gives CDR1 SQVTM and CDR2 ANQGSEA.

Input material: CD8+ T cells from PBMCs. The source is a human donor in good health (CMV status not recorded). Some clones in this sample may be carry-over from other donors' samples. The rearrangement joined TRBV29-1 to TRBJ1-2; a weak D assignment points to TRBD1 (5 bases agree). The CDR3 has the sequence CSVPLRDSFLYGYTF. In nucleotides, the sequence is TGCAGCGTTCCCTTGCGAGACAGCTTTCTCTATGGCTACACCTTC.